Listed here are 22 T cell receptor beta chains from one sample, sequenced in a study of T cell clonality in common variable immunodeficiency. Only in-frame clones appear in the TCRdb table, and some are missing; sequencing was by immunoSEQ multiplex PCR. Singletons are absent from the sample, which has approximately 75,000 clones. The specimen sequenced was peripheral blood mononuclear cells. Source of these receptors: a person aged 18 to 70 in good health.

The table lists this clone with many counts. The CDR3 end lies 3 residues beyond the end of the read and is filled in from the germline J gene. The chain is built from TRBV5-5 and TRBJ2-7; the match to TRBD1 covers 8 bases. Trimming cost V 4 bases and J 6 bases; bases outside gene matches: 12. CDR3 size: 15 residues. In germline, CDR1 is SGHKS, CDR2 YYEKEE (reference sequence). CDR3 amino acids: CASSLRDRGLSEQYF. CDR3 bases read: TGTGCCAGCAGCCTTCGAGACAGGGGTCTCTCCGAG. Looking up the rest from reference TRBV5-5 and TRBJ2-7 gives the full variable domain: DAGVTQSPTHLIKTRGQQVTLRCSPISGHKSVSWYQQVLGQGPQFIFQYYEKEERGRGNFPDRFSARQFPNYSSELNVNALLLGDSALYLCASSLRDRGLSEQYFGPGTRLTVT.

The sample holds many counts of this clone. Partial CDR3 DNA: TGCAGTGCTGATAGCGGGAGCTCGCACAATGAG. Translating gives CSADSGSSHNE. In full, the CDR3 is CSADSGSSHNEQFF. This chain connects TRBV20-1 to TRBJ2-1, with TRBD2 matching 9 bases. The read terminates 3 residues ahead of where the CDR3 ends, so the germline J gene completes it. The CDR3 length is 14 residues. V dropped 5 bases and J dropped 5; count of bases not matched to a gene: 7. Germline CDR1 and CDR2: DFQATT and SNEGSKA (reference sequence).

At least ten counts were recorded for this clone. The sequenced fragment ends 3 residues before the CDR3 boundary, so the rest is inferred from the germline J gene. V usage is TRBV7-9 and J usage is TRBJ2-5, with a tentative D call TRBD1 (6 bases). The CDR3 contains 14 residues. CDR1 and CDR2 from the germline V gene are SEHNR and FQNEAQ (reference sequence). The germline V and J ends were trimmed by 7 bases and 5 bases, with 17 bases remaining between them. The CDR3 is CASTLVGGSETQYF. The sequenced CDR3 bases are TGTGCCAGCACCCTCGTAGGGGGATCGGAGACC.

This clone was counted between two and nine times. The missing CDR3 end, 3 residues past where the read stops, is filled in from the germline J gene. This chain links TRBV7-2 with TRBJ1-2; D is ambiguous. The V end was cut by 8 bases, the J end by 6 bases, with 16 bases between. CDR3 length: 13 amino acids. The germline CDR1 and CDR2 sequences are SGHTA and FQGNSA. The covered CDR3 bases are TGTGCCAGCGGATCCGTCGGGTTTAATGGC. This gives the protein CASGSVGFNG. The entire CDR3 protein is CASGSVGFNGYTF.

This clone came up many times. The read finishes 3 residues shy of the CDR3 end, and the germline J gene is used to complete it. The V gene is TRBV7-6, the J gene TRBJ2-1; 13 bases map to TRBD2. Germline V lookup: CDR1 SGHVS, CDR2 FNYEAQ. This CDR3 spans 17 amino acids. V gave up 1 base and J gave up 9 bases; unmatched junction bases: 9. The covered CDR3 bases are TGTGCCAGCAGCTTAGTGGTACTAGCGGGAGGGAGTAGTGAG. As protein: CASSLVVLAGGSSE. The whole CDR3 sequence is CASSLVVLAGGSSEQFF.

This clone showed up many times. The CDR3 end is not reached by the read, which stops 3 residues before it; the germline J gene fills it in. The rearrangement uses TRBV5-8 and TRBJ2-3; D perhaps matches TRBD1 (6 bases). V gave up 2 bases and J gave up 6 bases, with 16 bases separating them. Germline V gives CDR1 SGHTS, CDR2 YDEGEE. This CDR3 is built from 15 residues. The CDR3 loop is CASSFGTGRTDTQYF. The part of the CDR3 DNA that was read is TGTGCCAGCAGCTTTGGAACAGGGAGAACTGATACG. The entire variable domain, with the rest obtained from reference TRBV5-8 and TRBJ2-3, is as follows: EAGVTQSPTHLIKTRGQQATLRCSPISGHTSVYWYQQALGLGLQFLLWYDEGEERNRGNFPPRFSGRQFPNYSSELNVNALELEDSALYLCASSFGTGRTDTQYFGPGTRLTVL.

Of note for this clone: The read ends 3 residues early relative to the CDR3; the germline J gene fills the gap. The rearrangement uses TRBV20-1 and TRBJ2-3; 13 nucleotides match TRBD2. The CDR3 has 17 residues. Germline V gene data show CDR1 as DFQATT and CDR2 as SNEGSKA (reference sequence). The trim removed 6 bases at V and 3 bases at J, leaving 12 bases unmatched. The chain's CDR3 is CSAHAGTSGKLTDTQYF. The covered CDR3 bases are TGCAGTGCCCACGCCGGGACTAGCGGGAAGTTGACAGATACG.

This clone was seen ten or more times. The DNA ends 3 residues before the CDR3 does, and the rest of the CDR3 is filled in from the germline J gene. The chain uses TRBV20-1 and TRBJ2-7; TRBD2 matches at 11 bases. Trimming at V came to 5 bases and at J to 1 base, leaving 13 bases not matched to a gene. Germline lookup yields CDR1 DFQATT and CDR2 SNEGSKA (reference sequence). CDR3 length equals 17 residues. CDR3 sequence reads: CSAQKGGLADFSYEQYF. The CDR3 DNA, read in part, is TGCAGTGCTCAGAAGGGGGGACTAGCGGATTTTTCCTACGAG.

This clone was seen ten or more times. Read data end 3 residues before the CDR3 end; the end is taken from the germline J gene. The chain joins TRBV7-9 to TRBJ1-1; perhaps TRBD1 as D (6 bases). The CDR3 length is 15 residues. Germline V gives CDR1 SEHNR, CDR2 FQNEAQ (reference sequence). Trimming shortened V by 5 bases and J by 1 base, and 14 bases separated the two germline ends. The chain's CDR3 is CASSTTGFRNTEAFF. The DNA read from the CDR3 is TGTGCCAGCAGCACAACAGGGTTCAGGAACACTGAA.

At least ten counts were recorded for this clone. The read terminates 3 residues ahead of where the CDR3 ends, so the germline J gene completes it. This chain uses TRBV6-2 or TRBV6-3 with TRBJ1-1; the D is unclear. Germline CDR1 reads MNHEY; CDR2 reads SVGEGT. The CDR3 length is 15 residues. Trimming shortened V by 6 bases and J by 0 bases, and 14 bases separated the two germline ends. The covered CDR3 bases are TGTGCCAGCAGGAAAATCGGGTCGATGAACACTGAA. Its protein is CASRKIGSMNTE. The whole CDR3 protein is CASRKIGSMNTEAFF.

In its sample, this clone was seen many times. The read terminates 3 residues ahead of where the CDR3 ends, so the germline J gene completes it. The chain carries TRBV29-1 and TRBJ1-1, with D hard to call. Germline CDR1 and CDR2: SQVTM and ANQGSEA. V was pared by 5 bases and J by 5 bases, with 12 bases between. The CDR3 is made up of 12 amino acids. This chain's CDR3 is CSVNTPWTEAFF. CDR3 bases read: TGCAGCGTTAACACCCCGTGGACTGAA. The entire variable domain, with the rest obtained from reference TRBV29-1 and TRBJ1-1, is as follows: SAVISQKPSRDICQRGTSLTIQCQVDSQVTMMFWYRQQPGQSLTLIATANQGSEATYESGFVIDKFPISRPNLTFSTLTVSNMSPEDSSIYLCSVNTPWTEAFFGQGTRLTVV.

With regard to this clone: The read gets to within 3 residues of the CDR3 end, and the germline J gene fills in the rest. The gene calls are TRBV5-6 and TRBJ2-1; a weak D match, TRBD2 (6 bases). This CDR3 spans 14 amino acids. V lost 4 bases, J lost 9 bases, and 17 bases lay in between. Germline V gene data show CDR1 as SGHDT and CDR2 as YYEEEE. Incomplete CDR3 DNA: TGTGCCAGCAGCGAATCGGGACTTCCTTTTGAG. Translation gives CASSESGLPFE. In full, the CDR3 reads CASSESGLPFEQFF. The full variable domain, rest sourced from reference TRBV5-6 and TRBJ2-1, is DAGVTQSPTHLIKTRGQQVTLRCSPKSGHDTVSWYQQALGQGPQFIFQYYEEEERQRGNFPDRFSGHQFPNYSSELNVNALLLGDSALYLCASSESGLPFEQFFGPGTRLTVL.

Ten or more counts support this clone. The sequence runs out 3 residues before the end of the CDR3; the remainder is reconstructed from the germline J gene. V is TRBV6-1 and J is TRBJ2-3, with 11 positions matching TRBD2. V lost 4 bases to trimming and J lost 3 bases; unmatched junction nucleotides: 6. The CDR3 runs to 16 residues. Germline CDR1 and CDR2: MNHNS and SASEGT. The CDR3 bases that were read are TGTGCCAGCAGTGCCGTAGCGGGAGGGTTGACAGATACG. The encoded protein is CASSAVAGGLTDT. The whole CDR3 sequence reads CASSAVAGGLTDTQYF.

Ten or more counts support this clone. At one of its ends the junction is not consistent with the germline gene, which may arise from a read error. The sequenced fragment ends 3 residues before the CDR3 boundary, so the rest is inferred from the germline J gene. The chain couples TRBV4-1 to TRBJ2-3; D possibly corresponds to TRBD1 (5 bases). CDR3 length: 16 amino acids. Germline V gene lookup returns CDR1 MGHRA and CDR2 YSYEKL. The covered CDR3 bases are TGCACCAGCAGCCAAGATCAGGGATCGCGAGAAAATACG. Amino acid sequence: CTSSQDQGSRENT. The entire CDR3 reads CTSSQDQGSRENTQYF.

This clone has ten or more counts. The read falls 3 residues short of the CDR3 end, and the missing part is taken from the germline J gene. V is TRBV30 and J is TRBJ1-3; 7 bases are shared with TRBD1. With 5 bases clipped from V and 2 bases from J, the junction kept 3 bases outside the gene matches. In germline, CDR1 is GTSNPN, CDR2 SVGIG (reference sequence). This CDR3 is built from 13 residues. This chain's CDR3 is CAWATGAGNTIYF. CDR3 bases read: TGTGCCTGGGCAACAGGGGCTGGAAACACC.

This clone was picked up many times. From the germline J gene comes the end of the CDR3, since the read stops 3 residues before it. This chain uses TRBV11-2 with TRBJ2-1; D call uncertain. The CDR3 is 15 residues long. The V gene's germline CDR1 is SGHAT and CDR2 FQNNGV. Between the trimmed V and J ends, which lost 3 bases and 0 bases, there was a span of 9 bases. CDR3 DNA (partial): TGTGCCAGCAGCTTCCCGGGTAACTCCTACAATGAG. This gives the protein CASSFPGNSYNE. The whole CDR3 sequence is CASSFPGNSYNEQFF.

This clone has at least ten counts. The DNA ends 3 residues before the CDR3 does, and the rest of the CDR3 is filled in from the germline J gene. The chain uses TRBV19 and TRBJ1-4; 9 nucleotides line up with TRBD1. With V trimmed by 4 bases and J by 10 bases, 7 bases remained unmatched. From germline, CDR1 is LNHDA and CDR2 SQIVND (reference sequence). This CDR3 region has 14 residues. CDR3 DNA, as far as it was read: TGTGCCAGTAGTAATTGGGGACAGGGCGGAAAA. As protein: CASSNWGQGGK. The CDR3 reads in full as CASSNWGQGGKLFF.

This clone was found many times. The DNA ends 3 residues before the CDR3 does, and the rest of the CDR3 is filled in from the germline J gene. The gene calls are TRBV4-1 and TRBJ2-4, with TRBD2 matching 10 bases. Trimming cost V 2 bases and J 5 bases; bases outside gene matches: 12. Germline loops: CDR1 MGHRA, CDR2 YSYEKL. The CDR3 has 18 amino acids. The CDR3 sequence: CASSQSSARLAGENIQYF. CDR3 DNA (partial): TGCGCCAGCAGCCAATCTTCGGCCCGGCTAGCGGGGGAAAACATT.

There are many counts of this clone. Read data end 3 residues before the CDR3 end; the end is taken from the germline J gene. The chain joins TRBV11-2 to TRBJ2-1; D call uncertain. V was pared by 2 bases and J by 2 bases, with 7 bases between. CDR1 is SGHAT, CDR2 FQNNGV, per germline. CDR3 length equals 14 residues. The covered CDR3 bases are TGTGCCAGCAGCTTAATTAGGGCCTACAATGAG. Protein: CASSLIRAYNE. The CDR3 in full is CASSLIRAYNEQFF.

This clone was recorded at least ten times. With the read ending 3 residues before the CDR3 end, the germline J gene is used to fill in that end. This chain uses TRBV20-1 with TRBJ2-5; TRBD1 might be the D (5 bases). Trimming pared 0 bases from V and 5 bases from J, leaving 25 bases between. This CDR3 has 18 residues. Looked up from germline, CDR1 is DFQATT and CDR2 is SNEGSKA (reference sequence). The CDR3 DNA, read in part, is TGCAGTGCTAGAGATCAAAGTAGGGGATTGGTATTGACGGAGACC. This gives the protein CSARDQSRGLVLTET. The full CDR3 reads CSARDQSRGLVLTETQYF.

In this sample, this clone turned up a few times. One end of the junction does not line up with germline, which may come from a read error. The read terminates 3 residues before the CDR3 end, so the remaining end is supplied by the germline J gene. The V gene is TRBV20-1, the J gene TRBJ2-3; D remains unclear. Germline V gene data show CDR1 as DFQATT and CDR2 as SNEGSKA (reference sequence). The CDR3 is 11 amino acids. The CDR3 sequence is CSARLTETQYF. CDR3 DNA, as far as it was read: TGCAGTGCTAGACTAACAGAGACG.

This clone appeared many times. The read ends 3 residues shy of where the CDR3 ends; the end is completed using the germline J gene. V and J are TRBV5-1 and TRBJ1-2; TRBD1 might be the D (5 bases). CDR1 is SGHRS and CDR2 is YFSETQ in the germline V gene. V was clipped by 2 bases and J by 6 bases, with 8 bases between them. The CDR3 covers 12 residues. CDR3 region: CASSFQGDGYTF. The covered CDR3 bases are TGCGCCAGCAGCTTCCAGGGAGATGGC. Supplemented by reference TRBV5-1 and TRBJ1-2, the full variable domain reads KAGVTQTPRYLIKTRGQQVTLSCSPISGHRSVSWYQQTPGQGLQFLFEYFSETQRNKGNFPGRFSGRQFSNSRSEMNVSTLELGDSALYLCASSFQGDGYTFGSGTRLTVV.